The source of this T cell receptor beta chain is a study of beta chain features in type 1 diabetes. Study outcomes and limitations: Across patients, naive, central memory and Treg TCRB repertoires exhibited apparently greater similarity than was observed across healthy donors. PCR could preferentially amplify shorter templates, alike in patients and controls.

Sequencing targeted expressed TCRB transcripts, as all isolated RNA had been reverse transcribed. Produced via immunoSEQ multiplex PCR; TCRdb's table is partial and in-frame only. The sample holds around 160,000 clones, around 51% seen once. In regard to this clone: Antigen unknown.

Using CD45RO/CCR7/CD25/CD127/CD95/CD27, CD4+ naive, central memory, regulatory and stem cell-like memory cells were sorted. Germline V gene data show CDR1 as SGDLS and CDR2 as YYNGEE. The CDR3 is 15 amino acids. This chain uses TRBV9 with TRBJ2-5; D is ambiguous. The J call may be wrong; the DNA end is better matched by TRBJ2-7. The origin of this receptor is a young man in good health. The sample consisted of Tregs from blood. The DNA for the CDR3 is TGTGCCAGCAGCCCGAACGCGGAAAGCTCCTACGAGCAGTACTTC. It translates to CASSPNAESSYEQYF.